This T cell receptor beta chain was sequenced during a study of cytomegalovirus exposure and HLA in healthy donors. The germline CDR1 and CDR2 sequences are LNHDA and SQIVND (reference sequence). Trimming pared 7 bases from V and 1 base from J, leaving 21 bases between. CDR3 length equals 17 residues. PCR was performed using 60 Vbeta and 13 Jbeta primers. Assay used: immunoSEQ multiplex PCR; TCRdb lists only in-frame clones, some missing. The data show about 140,000 clones, and the top ten clones hold 2% to 2.5%. The source of this sequence is a woman between 18 and 30 years old in good health and CMV-seronegative. The chain has TRBV19 and TRBJ2-3, with D tentatively TRBD2 (5 bases). Specimen: PBMCs. The CDR3: CASTPRARTARTDTQYF. Here the CDR3 DNA reads TGTGCCAGTACCCCGAGGGCGAGGACCGCACGCACAGATACGCAGTATTTT.